A single sample gave rise to the 21 T cell receptor beta chains below, sequenced in a study of OX40 agonist ivuxolimab in advanced cancers. Sequenced by immunoSEQ multiplex PCR; TCRdb stores in-frame clones only, minus some. Here the sample spans more than 75,000 clones, approximately 91% being singletons. This specimen consisted of CD4+ or CD8+ T cells sorted from blood, obtained in a trial of the OX40 agonist ivuxolimab. Receptors originate from an adult with an advanced solid tumor such as melanoma, head and neck, liver or kidney cancer.

This sequence joins TRBV7-3 and TRBJ2-5; D remains ambiguous. The CDR3 contains 13 residues. Germline V gives CDR1 SGHTA, CDR2 FQGTGA. Trimming left V 5 bases short and J 6 bases short, with 13 bases between. CDR3 in amino acids: CASSTDPRQTQYF. CDR3 coding DNA: TGTGCCAGCAGCACCGATCCGAGGCAGACCCAGTACTTC.

V usage is TRBV7-2 and J usage is TRBJ2-1; 11 bases align to TRBD2. J was trimmed by 8 bases and V by 0 bases; bases with no gene match: 6. Germline CDR1 SGHTA, CDR2 FQGNSA. This CDR3 has 16 residues. The CDR3 DNA follows: TGTGCCAGCAGCTTAGCTAGCGGGAGGGCAGGGTATGAGCAGTTCTTC. This gives the protein CASSLASGRAGYEQFF.

The gene calls are TRBV6-1 and TRBJ1-5, with a possible D match to TRBD1 (5 bases). Germline CDR1 MNHNS, CDR2 SASEGT. Trimming cost V 1 base and J 6 bases, with 10 bases left between them. The CDR3 has 14 residues. The CDR3 nucleotides are TGTGCCAGCAGTGAAGGGCCCAGGGCTCAGCCCCAGCATTTT. Protein: CASSEGPRAQPQHF.

The CDR3 loop is CASSRTGGVNTEAFF. CDR3 coding DNA: TGTGCCAGCAGTCGGACAGGGGGAGTGAACACTGAAGCTTTCTTT. The V call is TRBV27, the J call TRBJ1-1; 10 bases match TRBD1. V lost 5 bases and J lost 0; bases outside the gene matches: 3. CDR1 is MNHEY, CDR2 SMNVEV, per germline (reference sequence). The CDR3 is made up of 15 amino acids.

This sequence joins TRBV19 and TRBJ1-1; D remains unclear. V was clipped by 4 bases and J by 3 bases, with 9 bases between them. The germline gives CDR1 LNHDA, CDR2 SQIVND (reference sequence). This CDR3 spans 13 amino acids. The CDR3 is CASSTLRDTEAFF. CDR3 bases: TGTGCCAGTAGTACATTGAGGGACACTGAAGCTTTCTTT.

The rearrangement uses TRBV29-1 and TRBJ1-1; D unclear. The CDR3 spans 11 residues. Trimming cost V 7 bases and J 0 bases, with 6 bases left between them. Germline CDR1 SQVTM, CDR2 ANQGSEA. In DNA, the CDR3 is TGCAGCGGCGGGATGAACACTGAAGCTTTCTTT. It specifies CSGGMNTEAFF.

The V call is TRBV6-5, the J call TRBJ1-2; D possibly corresponds to TRBD1 (6 bases). Trimming left V 2 bases short and J 7 bases short, with 20 bases between. Germline-derived CDR1 and CDR2 are MNHEY and SVGAGI. The CDR3 loop spans 16 amino acids. The CDR3 is CASSYAADSFLRGYTF. CDR3 DNA sequence: TGTGCCAGCAGTTACGCGGCGGACAGTTTCCTTCGTGGCTACACCTTC.

For this clone: The sample carries other DNA sequences with the same CDR3. The chain's CDR3 is CASSEQYNEQFF. The CDR3 DNA is TGTGCCAGCAGTGAGCAATACAATGAGCAGTTCTTC. This sequence joins TRBV25-1 and TRBJ2-1; D not certain. The CDR3 has 12 amino acids. Per germline, CDR1 MGHDK and CDR2 SYGVNS. V lost 3 bases to trimming and J lost 4 bases, with 4 bases between them.

The chain couples TRBV10-3 to TRBJ2-1; 14 nucleotides agree with TRBD2. CDR1 and CDR2 from the germline V gene are ENHRY and SYGVKD. The V and J ends lost 4 bases and 6 bases, in that order; junction bases with no gene match: 11. The CDR3 extends over 18 amino acids. The CDR3 sequence: CAISVAGTSGSSGNEQFF. The CDR3 nucleotides are TGTGCCATCAGTGTCGCCGGGACTAGCGGGAGCTCAGGCAATGAGCAGTTCTTC.

This chain joins TRBV9 and TRBJ1-2; D is unresolved. Germline V gene lookup returns CDR1 SGDLS and CDR2 YYNGEE. V was trimmed by 0 bases and J by 3 bases, leaving 6 bases between them. The CDR3 runs 13 residues. The CDR3: CASSVATDYGYTF. Here the CDR3 DNA reads TGTGCCAGCAGCGTAGCGACGGACTATGGCTACACCTTC.

V usage is TRBV7-9 and J usage is TRBJ1-1; D is ambiguous. The CDR3 is made up of 14 amino acids. The V and J ends lost 2 bases and 0 bases respectively, with 7 bases between them. Germline CDR1 reads SEHNR; CDR2 reads FQNEAQ (reference sequence). The CDR3 region is CASSLWGLNTEAFF. The CDR3 nucleotides read TGTGCCAGCAGCTTATGGGGTTTGAACACTGAAGCTTTCTTT.

V is TRBV28 and J is TRBJ2-2; 8 bases line up with TRBD2. The CDR3 is 17 residues long. With 0 bases clipped from V and 3 bases from J, the junction kept 6 bases outside the gene matches. The germline V gene has CDR1 MDHEN and CDR2 SYDVKM. CDR3 in amino acids: CASSLWSSGGYTGELFF. The CDR3, as DNA: TGTGCCAGCAGTTTATGGTCATCGGGAGGGTACACCGGGGAGCTGTTTTTT.

The rearrangement joins TRBV28 to TRBJ2-5, with 8 bases aligning to TRBD2. The length of the CDR3 is 12 residues. The germline V gene has CDR1 MDHEN and CDR2 SYDVKM. Trimming took 7 bases from V and 5 from J; bases not matched to a gene: 3. This chain's CDR3 is CASTGGHETQYF. The CDR3 nucleotides are TGTGCCAGCACGGGGGGGCATGAGACCCAGTACTTC.

This rearrangement joins TRBV16 to TRBJ2-3; perhaps TRBD2 as D (6 bases). V was shortened by 8 bases and J by 6 bases, with 12 bases between the two germline ends. This CDR3 contains 12 residues. Germline values: CDR1 KGHSY, CDR2 FQNENV. Here the CDR3 reads CASSPSGDTQYF. In DNA form, the CDR3 reads TGTGCCAGCTCACCAAGCGGGGATACGCAGTATTTT.

The chain has TRBV7-2 and TRBJ2-5; TRBD2 is a possible D gene (7 bases). CDR1 is SGHTA and CDR2 is FQGNSA in the germline V gene. V was clipped by 5 bases and J by 5 bases, with 18 bases between them. The CDR3 is 15 residues long. The CDR3 region is CASSRQGGGQETQYF. The CDR3 DNA follows: TGTGCCAGCAGCCGCCAGGGAGGGGGGCAGGAGACCCAGTACTTC.

J is TRBJ1-4 and V is TRBV19; TRBD1 agrees at 8 bases. This CDR3 comprises 13 residues. Trimming cost V 5 bases and J 7 bases; bases outside gene matches: 3. Germline CDR1 is LNHDA and CDR2 is SQIVND (reference sequence). CDR3 amino acids: CASSVQGGEKLFF. The CDR3 nucleotides are TGTGCCAGTAGTGTACAGGGGGGTGAAAAACTGTTTTTT.

The V and J genes are TRBV6-5 and TRBJ1-2; weak D call: TRBD1 (5 bases). The CDR3 totals 13 residues. From germline, CDR1 is MNHEY and CDR2 SVGAGI. V shed 2 bases and J shed 9 bases, with 13 bases lying between them. The CDR3, as DNA: TGTGCCAGCAGTTACCGGGACGGGAGGAGCTACACCTTC. As protein: CASSYRDGRSYTF.

The genes are TRBV4-3 and TRBJ2-1, with 12 nucleotides matching TRBD2. Germline V gene lookup returns CDR1 LGHNA and CDR2 YSLEER. The CDR3 has 14 residues. The junction had 4 bases not matched to a gene; V was cut back by 0 bases and J by 13 bases. The CDR3 region has the DNA TGCGCCAGCAGCCAAGAGACTAGCGGGAGACCTCAGTTCTTC. Its translation: CASSQETSGRPQFF.

The rearrangement links TRBV30 to TRBJ2-7; maybe TRBD1 (7 bases). The germline CDR1 and CDR2 sequences are GTSNPN and SVGIG (reference sequence). There are 14 residues in the CDR3. Trimming removed 3 bases from V and 6 bases from J, with 18 bases in between. The CDR3 DNA follows: TGTGCCTGGAGGGTCGGGACAGCCGGGAGCGAGCAGTACTTC. Residues: CAWRVGTAGSEQYF.

The rearrangement links TRBV25-1 to TRBJ2-7; possible D gene TRBD2, 7 bases. Germline CDR1 MGHDK, CDR2 SYGVNS. V was shortened by 6 bases and J by 3 bases, with 12 bases between the two germline ends. CDR3 size: 13 residues. The CDR3 protein is CASSKGGGYEQYV. CDR3 nucleotides: TGTGCCAGCAGCAAGGGGGGGGGCTACGAGCAGTACGTC.

V usage is TRBV19 and J usage is TRBJ1-4, with 8 bases aligning to TRBD1. CDR1 and CDR2 from the germline V gene are LNHDA and SQIVND (reference sequence). The CDR3 loop spans 13 amino acids. J lost 8 bases, V lost 6 bases, and 5 bases had no gene match. As DNA, the CDR3 is TGTGCCAGTAGGACAGGGGAGAGCGAAAAACTGTTTTTT. It specifies CASRTGESEKLFF.